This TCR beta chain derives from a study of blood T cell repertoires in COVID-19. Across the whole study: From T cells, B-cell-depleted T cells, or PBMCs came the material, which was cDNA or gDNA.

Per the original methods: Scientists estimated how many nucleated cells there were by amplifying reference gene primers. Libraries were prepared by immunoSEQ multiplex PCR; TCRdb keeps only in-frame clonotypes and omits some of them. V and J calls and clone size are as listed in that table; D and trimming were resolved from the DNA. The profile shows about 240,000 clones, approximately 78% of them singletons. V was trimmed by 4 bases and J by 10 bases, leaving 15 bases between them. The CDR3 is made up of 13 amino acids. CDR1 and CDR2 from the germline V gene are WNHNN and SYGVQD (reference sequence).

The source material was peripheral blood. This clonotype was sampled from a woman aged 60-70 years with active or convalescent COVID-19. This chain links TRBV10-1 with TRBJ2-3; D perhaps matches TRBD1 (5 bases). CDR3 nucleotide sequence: TGCGCCAGCAGTGGGCAGGCCAGGGCTCCGCAGTATTTT. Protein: CASSGQARAPQYF.